This TCR beta chain emerged from a study of PD-L1 blockade in urothelial cancer. Produced via immunoSEQ multiplex PCR; TCRdb's table is partial and in-frame only. Of about 80,000 clones detected, roughly 87% appear once; the ten largest clones hold more than 5.5%. This clone was observed a few times. The TCR comes from a woman aged 70 to 79 with urothelial cancer. The source material was PBMCs, sampled around atezolizumab (anti-PD-L1) treatment.

This CDR3 is CASSQGGPGTGYEQYF. DNA for the CDR3: TGTGCCAGCAGTCAAGGGGGCCCCGGGACAGGCTACGAGCAGTACTTC. The chain joins TRBV25-1 to TRBJ2-7; the match to TRBD1 covers 8 bases. Germline CDR1 reads MGHDK; CDR2 reads SYGVNS. The ends lost 5 bases at V and 3 bases at J; junction bases unmatched: 12. The CDR3 has 16 amino acids.